This is a list of T cell receptor beta chains from one sample in a study of T-cell reconstitution after alpha-beta-depleted transplantation in children. TCRdb independently ran MiXCR on the PCR reads; one entry per CDR3 protein. The sample records about 980,000 distinct CDR3 sequences, roughly 31% being singletons. The sample in question was PBMCs, mostly from graft donor cells, obtained 360 days after TCRalphabeta/CD19-depleted stem cell transplant. The source is a boy under two years old who had a stem cell transplant for SCID, so the T cells may come from the graft donor. Both conserved end residues are part of each CDR3. The D gene is left open where the match is weak. Where a row states a size, it is once, few, many or the class of an expanded clone; other rows omit it.

d_call	j_call	clone_size	v_call	cdr3_nt	cdr3_aa
TRBD1	TRBJ2-1	NA	TRBV28	TGTGCCAACAGTTTAGCGACAGGGAGAGACAATGAGCAGTTCTTC	CANSLATGRDNEQFF
TRBD1	TRBJ2-6	few	TRBV24-1	TGTGCCACCAGCCCGACAGGGGCTGGGGCCAACGTCCTGACTTTC	CATSPTGAGANVLTF
TRBD1	TRBJ2-7	NA	TRBV18	TGTGCCAGCTCAACGAACAGGGGCGAGCAGTACTTC	CASSTNRGEQYF
TRBD1	TRBJ1-2	many	TRBV20-1	TGCAGTGCCACAGGGGGCTCCTATGGCTACACCTTC	CSATGGSYGYTF
TRBD1	TRBJ1-6	few	TRBV28	TGTGCCAGCAGTCCCTCCAGGGGGCTAGGTTCACCCCTCCACTTT	CASSPSRGLGSPLHF
NA	TRBJ2-1	NA	TRBV29-1	TGCAGCGTTGCTCGAACAGGGAATGAGCAGTTCTTC	CSVARTGNEQFF
NA	TRBJ1-1	NA	TRBV20-1	TGCAGTGCTAAGGTTTCTACGGGCACTGAAGCTTTCTTT	CSAKVSTGTEAFF
NA	TRBJ2-7	NA	TRBV7-7	TGTGCCAGCAGCTTAGCGCTCTACCACGAGCAGTACTTC	CASSLALYHEQYF
TRBD2	TRBJ2-1	few	TRBV9	TGTGCCAGCAGCGTAGCTAGCGGGCCTTACAATGAGCAGTTCTTC	CASSVASGPYNEQFF
TRBD1	TRBJ2-7	NA	TRBV15	TGTGCCACCAGCAGAGGTGGGACAGGGGCACCCCACGAGCAGTACTTC	CATSRGGTGAPHEQYF
NA	TRBJ2-1	NA	TRBV4-1	TGCGCCAGCAGCCAAGAACGAGTTTTCAGGACCTACAATGAGCAGTTCTTC	CASSQERVFRTYNEQFF
NA	TRBJ2-5	few	TRBV20-1	TGCAGTGCCCAACGCGGAGGGGGCCTTGAACAAGAGACCCAGTACTTC	CSAQRGGGLEQETQYF
NA	TRBJ1-1	few	TRBV5-1	TGCGCCAGCAGCGGAAGTACAGGGATGAACACTGAAGCTTTCTTT	CASSGSTGMNTEAFF
NA	TRBJ2-2	NA	TRBV9	TGTGCCAGCAGCGTAATGGGCAAGGACACCGGGGAGCTGTTTTTT	CASSVMGKDTGELFF
NA	TRBJ2-3	few	TRBV12-3/TRBV12-4	TGTGCCAGCAGTCAAAAAGGGGACGGTACGCAGTATTTT	CASSQKGDGTQYF
NA	TRBJ2-1	many	TRBV6-2/TRBV6-3	TGTGCCAGCAGTTACACCCCCCCGGGGGCCACCCTTTACAATGAGCAGTTCTTC	CASSYTPPGATLYNEQFF
NA	TRBJ2-7	NA	TRBV29-1	TGCAGCGTCCGCAGGGGCACGAGCTCCTACGAGCAGTACTTC	CSVRRGTSSYEQYF
NA	TRBJ2-6	NA	TRBV6-1	TGTGCCAGCAGTCCCGGGACAAGGGCGCTGGGCTCTGGGGCCAACGTCCTGACTTTC	CASSPGTRALGSGANVLTF
TRBD2	TRBJ2-7	few	TRBV20-1	TGCAGTGCTCCCAAGCGGGGGGTCTACGAGCAGTACTTC	CSAPKRGVYEQYF
NA	TRBJ2-7	NA	TRBV29-1	TGCAGCGTTGCTGGCAGTCCCGGCGCAGAAGAAGGATACGAGCAGTACTTC	CSVAGSPGAEEGYEQYF
TRBD1	TRBJ2-6	few	TRBV7-2	TGTGCCAGCAGCTTAGGGAAGACAGGGTTTCTCGATTTGGAGGCCAACGTCCTGACTTTC	CASSLGKTGFLDLEANVLTF
NA	TRBJ2-1	few	TRBV3-1	TGTGCCAGCAGGGACCGACAGTCCTCCTACAATGAGCAGTTCTTC	CASRDRQSSYNEQFF
NA	TRBJ1-4	NA	TRBV7-6	TGTGCCAGCAGCACAGGACAGTCGATTCTCGGTGCTCCAAATGAAAAACTGTTTTTT	CASSTGQSILGAPNEKLFF
TRBD1	TRBJ2-1	NA	TRBV5-1	TGCGCCAGCAGCCTTAGACAGGGTCCAGAGGTCAATGAGCAGTTCTTC	CASSLRQGPEVNEQFF
NA	TRBJ2-5	few	TRBV5-1	TGCGCCAGCAGCTTGGGGCGGGGCGTAGCAGAGACCCAGTACTTC	CASSLGRGVAETQYF
TRBD1	TRBJ2-1	NA	TRBV7-9	TGTGCCAGCAGCCGAGGGGGACAGGGGGCCGGCAATGAGCAGTTCTTC	CASSRGGQGAGNEQFF
NA	TRBJ1-2	NA	TRBV20-1	TGCAGTGCTAGATTGACAGGTGACTATGGCTACACCTTC	CSARLTGDYGYTF
NA	TRBJ1-1	NA	TRBV5-1	TGCGCCAGCAGCTTCCTTTGGGGACAAGGGACTGAAGCTTTCTTT	CASSFLWGQGTEAFF
NA	TRBJ2-6	NA	TRBV2	TGTGCCAGCACCCGGGTTGGGGGAACGACTGGGGCCAACGTCCTGACTTTC	CASTRVGGTTGANVLTF
TRBD2	TRBJ2-1	few	TRBV7-3	TGTGCCAGCAGCACCAGGGCGGGGGGAAACAATGAGCAGTTCTTC	CASSTRAGGNNEQFF
NA	TRBJ1-4	few	TRBV7-8	TGTGCCAGCAGCTTATACGGAACGCTGAATGAAAAACTGTTTTTT	CASSLYGTLNEKLFF
TRBD2	TRBJ2-3	once	TRBV3-1	TGTGCCAGCAGCCAGAGCCGGGGACTAGCGAGCCGCACAGATACGCAGTATTTT	CASSQSRGLASRTDTQYF